Here is one T cell receptor (beta chain) with its context. The table lists this clone with a few counts. It has no known antigen specificity. There are no base qualities to consult, and no much larger clone falls within one base. The germline V gene (reference sequence) supplies CDR1 LGHDT and CDR2 YNNKEL. V is reduced by 5 bases and J by 2 bases, leaving a spacing of 9 bases between them. The CDR3 holds 14 amino acids from the cysteine to the phenylalanine. Only the CDR3 part of the read is kept: 42 bases, read in frame from the first base. These data come from a study of blood T cell repertoires in COVID-19 (dated by TCRdb to about 2020). Broadly, across the study: The collaborator samples originated in the United States, Italy and Spain and spanned the acute and convalescent phases of COVID-19. The material from the prospective study consisted of cDNA or gDNA derived from T cells, B-cell-depleted T cells, or PBMCs. Deeply sampled blood TCRbeta repertoires from subjects exposed to, actively infected with, or recovered from COVID-19 were included in the dataset. The repertoires were released in a freely available public database meant as a resource for research on the immune response to SARS-CoV-2. Samples came from the ongoing ImmuneRACE study (first 160 participants) plus 1,254 subjects from 6 global collaborators. The sample metadata nearly always contained a de-identified subject ID, COVID-19 status, age in years and sex. Where HLA class I and class II types were available, the types were taken from metadata supplied by the sample provider, not from assay-based typing.

TCRbeta CDR3 regions were amplified from genomic DNA using the immunoSEQ Assay, a bias-controlled multiplex PCR. In the original analysis: Nucleated cell counts per sample were estimated from amplification of reference gene primers within the assay. To quantify the absolute abundance of each unique TCRbeta CDR3 rearrangement, sequence reads were collapsed and filtered. For each sample, productive Simpson clonality was calculated as the square root of Simpson's diversity index across productive rearrangements. The clones in this table, taken by TCRdb from immuneACCESS, are in-frame only. Not every clone is retained; where verified, under half of the shortfall comes from an unresolved V gene, and the cause of the rest is unknown. From that table come the V and J calls and clone size; the DNA was used to work out D and trimming. For this sample there are some 220,000 clones; 80% to 90% appear just once. The top ten clones comprise approximately 3.8% of the sample.

Enrolling through a virtual design, the prospective study's participants ranged in age from roughly 18 to 89 years and lived across roughly 24 United States geographic areas. Cohort assignment in the prospective study relied on participant-reported clinical history from a screening survey and a study questionnaire. Mobile phlebotomists in the prospective study collected whole blood, serum and a nasopharyngeal or oropharyngeal swab from every participant. Additional blood draws and questionnaires over a 2-month period could optionally be provided by prospective study participants. Before DNA extraction, prospective study blood samples were shipped either frozen or at room temperature. General conclusions and limits of the study: How much clinical and demographic metadata was included differed by source and by participant, and the metadata was provided uncurated.

The rearrangement combines TRBV3-1 (or the pseudogene TRBV3-2) with TRBJ2-2; TRBD1 is a possible D gene, resting on 5 matching bases. The sequence came from a woman younger than 30 in a cohort exposed to, infected with or recovered from COVID-19 (not recorded which). The source material was PBMCs or T cells enriched from blood (not recorded which). The DNA reads TGTGCCAGCAGCAAACAGGTTAACACCGGGGAGCTGTTTTTT. Translation gives CASSKQVNTGELFF.